The clone carrying this TCR beta chain was seen ten or more times. This entry belongs to a study of early T cells in non-severe SARS-CoV-2 infection. Individual cDNA molecules were tagged with unique molecular identifiers. TCRdb recomputed calls from the 5' RACE reads with MiXCR, one row per CDR3 protein. The table has tens of thousands of distinct CDR3 sequences, approximately 10% seen once; the top ten hold 4.2%. The sequence derives from an adult who was a healthcare worker with PCR-confirmed SARS-CoV-2 infection or an uninfected control (not recorded which). Input material: whole blood.

The CDR3 region is CSATRLNTGELFF. The CDR3 coding sequence is TGCAGTGCGACTAGGTTGAACACCGGGGAGCTGTTTTTT. The V and J genes are TRBV20-1 and TRBJ2-2, with a tentative D call TRBD2 (6 bases). V was shortened by 6 bases and J by 1 base, with 9 bases between the two germline ends. Germline V CDR1 and CDR2: DFQATT, SNEGSKA (reference sequence). The CDR3 totals 13 residues.